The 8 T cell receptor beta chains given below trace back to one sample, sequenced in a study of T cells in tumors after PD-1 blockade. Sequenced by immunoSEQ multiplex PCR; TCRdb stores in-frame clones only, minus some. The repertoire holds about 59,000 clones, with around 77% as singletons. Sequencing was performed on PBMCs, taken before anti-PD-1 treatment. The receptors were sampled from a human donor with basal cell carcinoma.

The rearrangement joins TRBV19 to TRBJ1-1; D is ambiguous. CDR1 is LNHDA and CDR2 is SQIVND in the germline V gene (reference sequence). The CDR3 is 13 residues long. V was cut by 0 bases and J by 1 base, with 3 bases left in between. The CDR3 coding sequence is TGTGCCAGTAGTATAGAGGGGAACACTGAAGCTTTCTTT. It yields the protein CASSIEGNTEAFF.

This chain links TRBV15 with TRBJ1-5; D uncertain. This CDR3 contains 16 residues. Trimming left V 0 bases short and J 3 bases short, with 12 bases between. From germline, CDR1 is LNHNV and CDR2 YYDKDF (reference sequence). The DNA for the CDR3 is TGTGCCACCAGCAGAGATTCGCCTTCCTTCAATCAGCCCCAGCATTTT. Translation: CATSRDSPSFNQPQHF.

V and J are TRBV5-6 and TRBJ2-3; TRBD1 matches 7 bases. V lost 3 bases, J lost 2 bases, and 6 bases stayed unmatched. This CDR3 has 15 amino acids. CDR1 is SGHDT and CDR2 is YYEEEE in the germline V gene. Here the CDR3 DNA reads TGTGCCAGCAGCTCGGGACAGCACTTCACAGATACGCAGTATTTT. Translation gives CASSSGQHFTDTQYF.

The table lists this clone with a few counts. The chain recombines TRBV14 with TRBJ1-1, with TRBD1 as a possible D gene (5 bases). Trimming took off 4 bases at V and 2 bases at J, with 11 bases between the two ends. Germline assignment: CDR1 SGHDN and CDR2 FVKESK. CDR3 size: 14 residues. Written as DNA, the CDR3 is TGTGCCAGCAGCCCCCGGGACTACAACACTGAAGCTTTCTTT. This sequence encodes CASSPRDYNTEAFF.

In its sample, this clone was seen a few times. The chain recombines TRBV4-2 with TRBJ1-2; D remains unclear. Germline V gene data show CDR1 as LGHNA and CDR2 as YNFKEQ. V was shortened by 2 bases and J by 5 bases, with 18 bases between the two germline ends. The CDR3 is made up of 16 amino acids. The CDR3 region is CASSQSNPPPQYGYTF. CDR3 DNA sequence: TGTGCCAGCAGCCAATCCAATCCCCCGCCACAGTATGGCTACACCTTC.

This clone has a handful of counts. DNA of the CDR3: TGTGCCAGCAGGGGTACCGGGGAGCTGTTTTTT. It translates to CASRGTGELFF. J is TRBJ2-2 and V is TRBV2; no clear D. This CDR3 comprises 11 residues. Germline V CDR1 and CDR2: SNHLY, FYNNEI. V gave up 6 bases and J gave up 5 bases, with 4 bases separating them.

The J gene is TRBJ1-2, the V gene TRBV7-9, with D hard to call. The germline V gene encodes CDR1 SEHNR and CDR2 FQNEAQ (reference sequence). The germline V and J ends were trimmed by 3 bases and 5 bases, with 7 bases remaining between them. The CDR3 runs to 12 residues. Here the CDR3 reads CASSLVNYGYTF. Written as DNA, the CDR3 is TGTGCCAGCAGCTTGGTCAATTATGGCTACACCTTC.

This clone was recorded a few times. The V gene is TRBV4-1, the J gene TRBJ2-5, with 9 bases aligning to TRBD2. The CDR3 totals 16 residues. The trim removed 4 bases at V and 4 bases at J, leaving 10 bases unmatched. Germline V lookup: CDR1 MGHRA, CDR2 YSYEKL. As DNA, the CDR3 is TGCGCCAGCAGCCGAGGGGGTCTAGCGGGGATAGAGACCCAGTACTTC. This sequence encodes CASSRGGLAGIETQYF.